This entry concerns a single T cell receptor (beta chain). This sample was included in a study of T cell changes during pregnancy in multiple sclerosis. The V and J ends lost 3 bases and 0 bases respectively, with 11 bases between them. This CDR3 has 15 residues. Germline-derived CDR1 and CDR2 are LNHNV and YYDKDF (reference sequence). TCRdb's table, derived via immunoSEQ multiplex PCR, lists solely in-frame clones and lacks some. Among tens of thousands of clones listed, 85% to 95% were seen once. The starting material was peripheral blood, obtained in the second trimester of pregnancy. This clonotype originated in a female donor in good health, enrolled as a control in a pregnancy study. The rearrangement links TRBV15 to TRBJ1-1; TRBD1 is a possible D gene (5 bases). Here the CDR3 reads CATSSRGGMNTEAFF. The CDR3 DNA follows: TGTGCCACCAGCAGCCGGGGGGGTATGAACACTGAAGCTTTCTTT.